This TCR beta chain was sequenced during a study of control samples from healthy donors and cancer patients. The CDR3 length is 14 residues. V was clipped by 3 bases and J by 6 bases, with 14 bases between them. In germline, CDR1 is SGHRS, CDR2 YFSETQ. The repertoire was sequenced with immunoSEQ multiplex PCR; TCRdb's copy has only in-frame clones and lacks some. This table holds 120,000 or so clones, roughly 90% found once. This clonotype was sampled from a man between 45 and 60 years old in good health. The chain combines TRBV5-1 with TRBJ2-3; maybe TRBD1 (6 bases). Sequencing input: blood. In DNA, the CDR3 is TGCGCCAGCAGCTGGGGGCATTTTAGCGATACGCAGTATTTT. Its protein product is CASSWGHFSDTQYF.